The rows below give T cell receptor beta chains drawn from one sample of a study of cytomegalovirus exposure and HLA in healthy donors. Sequenced by immunoSEQ multiplex PCR; TCRdb stores in-frame clones only, minus some. The sample lists about 190,000 clones; about 81% were seen once. The sample consisted of PBMCs. Receptors originate from a man aged 18 to 30 in good health and CMV-seronegative. Each CDR3 is given with its conserved first and last residue. A D gene is named only where the DNA matches it firmly. Not all rows give a size; the values are once, few, many and, for expanded clones, a class.

NA,NA,TRBJ2-2,TRBV10-3,CAISEALPGELFF,TGTGCCATCAGTGAGGCGCTCCCCGGGGAGCTGTTTTTT
NA,TRBD2,TRBJ2-1,TRBV27,CASSSAGVSYNEQFF,TGTGCCAGCAGTTCCGCGGGAGTATCCTACAATGAGCAGTTCTTC
NA,TRBD1,TRBJ2-7,TRBV7-9,CASSLGWDREGEQYF,TGTGCCAGCAGCTTAGGATGGGACAGGGAAGGCGAGCAGTACTTC
NA,TRBD1,TRBJ1-5,TRBV28,CASTPGDREIVSNQPQHF,TGTGCCAGCACCCCCGGGGACAGGGAGATTGTGAGCAATCAGCCCCAGCATTTT
NA,NA,TRBJ1-1,TRBV9,CASSLQKNTEAFF,TGTGCCAGCTCCTTACAGAAGAACACTGAAGCTTTCTTT
NA,TRBD1,TRBJ2-7,TRBV5-1,CASSLGGTVYEQYF,TGCGCCAGCAGCTTGGGAGGGACAGTCTACGAGCAGTACTTC
NA,TRBD1,TRBJ1-2,TRBV5-1,CASSQTTGGAGGYTF,TGCGCCAGCAGCCAAACGACAGGGGGCGCCGGGGGCTACACCTTC
NA,NA,TRBJ2-6,TRBV25-1,CASSEGTGPGANVLTF,TGTGCCAGCAGTGAAGGAACAGGCCCTGGGGCCAACGTCCTGACTTTC
NA,NA,TRBJ2-3,TRBV7-9,CASSDERYPTDTQYF,TGTGCCAGCAGCGACGAGCGGTATCCCACAGATACGCAGTATTTT
once,TRBD2,TRBJ2-3,TRBV27,CASGPGLAGTQYF,TGTGCCAGCGGACCGGGACTAGCTGGTACGCAGTATTTT
NA,NA,TRBJ2-2,TRBV2,CASNTRDNGELFF,TGTGCCAGCAATACTCGGGACAACGGGGAGCTGTTTTTT
few,NA,TRBJ2-7,TRBV15,CATTPGGSSYEQYF,TGTGCCACCACTCCAGGGGGGTCTTCCTACGAGCAGTACTTC
NA,TRBD1,TRBJ2-1,TRBV23-1,CANWTGWTNEQFF,TGCGCCAACTGGACAGGGTGGACCAATGAGCAGTTCTTC
NA,TRBD1,TRBJ1-1,TRBV5-4,CASRPDRAKNPSLNTEAFF,TGTGCCAGCCGCCCGGACAGGGCCAAGAACCCGAGTCTGAACACTGAAGCTTTCTTT
NA,TRBD1,TRBJ2-2,TRBV29-1,CSPPTGTGELFF,TGCAGCCCCCCGACAGGGACCGGGGAGCTGTTTTTT
NA,TRBD1,TRBJ2-3,TRBV5-4,CASSSTGVRVDTQYF,TGTGCCAGCAGCTCAACAGGGGTGAGGGTAGATACGCAGTATTTT
NA,NA,TRBJ2-1,TRBV27,CASSTPTRNSYNEQFF,TGTGCCAGCAGTACCCCCACTAGAAACTCCTACAATGAGCAGTTCTTC
NA,TRBD2,TRBJ2-5,TRBV7-2,CASSLAGVPQETQYF,TGTGCCAGCAGTCTAGCGGGAGTACCTCAAGAGACCCAGTACTTC
few,NA,TRBJ2-7,TRBV9,CASSSWTESYEQYF,TGTGCCAGCAGCTCCTGGACAGAGTCTTACGAGCAGTACTTC
NA,TRBD2,TRBJ2-3,TRBV9,CASSVSGTRGTDTQYF,TGTGCCAGCAGCGTCTCCGGGACTAGAGGCACAGATACGCAGTATTTT
NA,TRBD2,TRBJ2-1,TRBV9,CASSVVGGTSGYNEQFF,TGTGCCAGCAGCGTAGTTGGGGGGACTAGCGGTTACAATGAGCAGTTCTTC
NA,TRBD1,TRBJ2-2,TRBV12-5,CASGLGQGATGELFF,TGTGCTAGTGGTTTGGGGCAGGGGGCCACCGGGGAGCTGTTTTTT
few,NA,TRBJ2-7,TRBV7-9,CSSSSPMNGSRGEQYF,TGTTCCAGCAGTTCTCCTATGAACGGTAGTCGGGGCGAGCAGTACTTC
once,NA,TRBJ1-3,TRBV4-2,CASSQEVGAGNTIYF,TGTGCCAGCAGCCAAGAAGTAGGGGCTGGAAACACCATATATTTT
NA,TRBD2,TRBJ2-2,TRBV9,CASSVPGLAGVTGELFF,TGTGCCAGCAGCGTCCCGGGGCTAGCGGGAGTGACCGGGGAGCTGTTTTTT
NA,NA,TRBJ1-1,TRBV28,CASSFRGRGWAEAFF,TGTGCCAGCAGTTTCCGGGGGCGGGGGTGGGCTGAAGCTTTCTTT
NA,NA,TRBJ1-1,TRBV9,CASSPVGRANTEAFF,TGTGCCAGCAGCCCCGTTGGGAGGGCGAACACTGAAGCTTTCTTT